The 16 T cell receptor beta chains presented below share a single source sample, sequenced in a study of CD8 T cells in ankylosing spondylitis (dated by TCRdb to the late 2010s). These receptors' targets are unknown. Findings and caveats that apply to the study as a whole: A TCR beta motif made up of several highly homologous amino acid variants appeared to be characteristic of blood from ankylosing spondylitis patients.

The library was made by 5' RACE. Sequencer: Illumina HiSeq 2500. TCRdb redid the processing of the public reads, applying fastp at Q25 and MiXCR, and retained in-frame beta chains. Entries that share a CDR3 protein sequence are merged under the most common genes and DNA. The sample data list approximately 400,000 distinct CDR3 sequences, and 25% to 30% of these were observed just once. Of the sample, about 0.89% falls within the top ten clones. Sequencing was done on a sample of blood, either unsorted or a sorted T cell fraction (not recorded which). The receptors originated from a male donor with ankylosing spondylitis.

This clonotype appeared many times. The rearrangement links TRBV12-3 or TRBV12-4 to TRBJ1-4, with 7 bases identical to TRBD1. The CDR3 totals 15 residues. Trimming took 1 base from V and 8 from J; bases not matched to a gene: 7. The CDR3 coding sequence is TGTGCCAGCAGTTTAGGCGACAGGGTGGAGGAAAAACTGTTTTTT. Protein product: CASSLGDRVEEKLFF.

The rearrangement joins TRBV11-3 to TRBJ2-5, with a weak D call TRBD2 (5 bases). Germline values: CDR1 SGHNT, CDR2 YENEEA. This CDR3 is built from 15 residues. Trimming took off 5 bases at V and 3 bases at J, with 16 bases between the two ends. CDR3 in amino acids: CASSIGGSPEETQYF. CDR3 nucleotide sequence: TGTGCCAGCAGCATCGGCGGGTCCCCTGAAGAGACCCAGTACTTC.

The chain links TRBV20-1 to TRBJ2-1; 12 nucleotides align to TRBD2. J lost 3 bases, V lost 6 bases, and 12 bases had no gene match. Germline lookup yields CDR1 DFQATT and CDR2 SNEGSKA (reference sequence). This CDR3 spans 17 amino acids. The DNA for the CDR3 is TGCAGTGCCGCGACCTCCCTACTAGCGGGAGGCTACAATGAGCAGTTCTTC. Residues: CSAATSLLAGGYNEQFF.

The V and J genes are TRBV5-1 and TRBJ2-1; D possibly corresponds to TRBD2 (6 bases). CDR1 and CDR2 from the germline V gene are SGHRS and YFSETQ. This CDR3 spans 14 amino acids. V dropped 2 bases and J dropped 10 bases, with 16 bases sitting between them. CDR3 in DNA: TGCGCCAGCAGCTTCATGGACCAGGGAGGAGAGCAGTTCTTC. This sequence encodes CASSFMDQGGEQFF.

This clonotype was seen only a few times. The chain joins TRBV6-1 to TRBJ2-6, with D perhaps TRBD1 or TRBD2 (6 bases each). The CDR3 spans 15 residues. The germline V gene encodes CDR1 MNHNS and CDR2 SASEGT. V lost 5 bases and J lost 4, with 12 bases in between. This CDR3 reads CASSQGGTGANVLTF. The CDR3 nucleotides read TGTGCCAGCAGTCAAGGGGGGACCGGGGCCAACGTCCTGACTTTC.

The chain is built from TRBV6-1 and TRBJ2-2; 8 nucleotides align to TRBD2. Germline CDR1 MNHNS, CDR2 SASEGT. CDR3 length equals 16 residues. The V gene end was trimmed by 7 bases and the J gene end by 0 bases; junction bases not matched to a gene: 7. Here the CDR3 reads CASTRGGPTNTGELFF. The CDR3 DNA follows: TGTGCCAGCACCCGGGGGGGGCCAACGAACACCGGGGAGCTGTTTTTT.

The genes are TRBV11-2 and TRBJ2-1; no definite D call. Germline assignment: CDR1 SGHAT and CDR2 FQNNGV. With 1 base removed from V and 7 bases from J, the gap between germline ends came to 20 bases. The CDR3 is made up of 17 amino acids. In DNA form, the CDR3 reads TGTGCCAGCAGCTTAGTTCAGGCCGTTGGGTTGGTGAATGAGCAGTTCTTC. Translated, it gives CASSLVQAVGLVNEQFF.

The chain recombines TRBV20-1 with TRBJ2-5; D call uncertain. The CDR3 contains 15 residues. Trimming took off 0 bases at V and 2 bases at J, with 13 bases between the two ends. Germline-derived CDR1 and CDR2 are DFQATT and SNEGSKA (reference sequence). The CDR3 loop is CSARDTGGAQETQYF. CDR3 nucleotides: TGCAGTGCTAGAGATACGGGTGGAGCTCAAGAGACCCAGTACTTC.

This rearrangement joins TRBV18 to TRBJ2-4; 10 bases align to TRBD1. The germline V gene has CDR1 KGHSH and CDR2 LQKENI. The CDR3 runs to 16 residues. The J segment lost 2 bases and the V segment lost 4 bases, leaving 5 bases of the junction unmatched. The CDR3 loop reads CASSHRTGGTKNIQYF. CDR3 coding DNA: TGTGCCAGCTCACATCGGACAGGGGGAACCAAAAACATTCAGTACTTC. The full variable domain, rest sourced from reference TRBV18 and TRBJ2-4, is NAGVMQNPRHLVRRRGQEARLRCSPMKGHSHVYWYRQLPEEGLKFMVYLQKENIIDESGMPKERFSAEFPKEGPSILRIQQVVRGDSAAYFCASSHRTGGTKNIQYFGAGTRLSVL.

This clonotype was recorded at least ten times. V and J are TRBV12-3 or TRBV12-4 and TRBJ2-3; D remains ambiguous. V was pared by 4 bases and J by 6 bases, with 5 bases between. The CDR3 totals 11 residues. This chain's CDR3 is CASSYADTQYF. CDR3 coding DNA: TGTGCCAGCAGTTACGCTGATACGCAGTATTTT.

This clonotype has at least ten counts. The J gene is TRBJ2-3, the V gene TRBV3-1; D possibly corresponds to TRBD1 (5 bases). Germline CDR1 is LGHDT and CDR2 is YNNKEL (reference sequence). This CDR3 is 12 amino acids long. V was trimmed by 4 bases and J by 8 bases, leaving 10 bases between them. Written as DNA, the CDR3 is TGTGCCAGCAGCCTCAGGGATGGTACGCAGTATTTT. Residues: CASSLRDGTQYF.

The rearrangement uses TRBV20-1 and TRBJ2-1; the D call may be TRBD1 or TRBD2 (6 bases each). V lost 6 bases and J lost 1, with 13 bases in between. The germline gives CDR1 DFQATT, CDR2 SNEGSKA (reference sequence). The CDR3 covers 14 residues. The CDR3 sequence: CSAWGDMSYNEQFF. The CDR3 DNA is TGCAGTGCCTGGGGGGACATGTCCTACAATGAGCAGTTCTTC.

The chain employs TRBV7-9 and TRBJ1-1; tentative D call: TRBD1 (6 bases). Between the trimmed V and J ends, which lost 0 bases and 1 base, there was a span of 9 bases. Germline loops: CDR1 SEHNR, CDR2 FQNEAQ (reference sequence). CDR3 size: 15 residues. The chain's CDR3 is CASSLARTENTEAFF. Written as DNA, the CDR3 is TGTGCCAGCAGCTTAGCGCGGACAGAGAACACTGAAGCTTTCTTT.

The CDR3 DNA follows: TGTGCCAGCAGCCTCCGGGACCTAAACAATGAGCAGTTCTTC. Protein product: CASSLRDLNNEQFF. The chain uses TRBV12-3 or TRBV12-4 and TRBJ2-1, with D tentatively TRBD1 or TRBD2 (5 bases each). Trimming removed 6 bases at V and 5 bases at J, with 14 bases between. The length of the CDR3 is 14 residues.

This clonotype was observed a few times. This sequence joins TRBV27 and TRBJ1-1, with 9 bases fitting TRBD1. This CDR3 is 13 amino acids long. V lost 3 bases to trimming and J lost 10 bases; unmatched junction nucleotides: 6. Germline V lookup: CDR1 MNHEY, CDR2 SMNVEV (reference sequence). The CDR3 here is CASSFHDRGTAFF. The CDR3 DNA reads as TGTGCCAGCAGTTTCCACGACAGGGGGACAGCTTTCTTT.

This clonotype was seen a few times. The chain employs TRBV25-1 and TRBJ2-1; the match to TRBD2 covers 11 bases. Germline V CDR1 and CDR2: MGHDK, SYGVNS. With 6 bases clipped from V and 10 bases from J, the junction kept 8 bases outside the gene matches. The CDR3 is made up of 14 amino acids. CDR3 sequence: CASRELAGVGEQFF. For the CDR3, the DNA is TGTGCCAGCAGAGAACTAGCGGGAGTAGGAGAGCAGTTCTTC.